This T cell receptor beta chain came from a study of blood T cells in healthy people across ages. Study findings and constraints: One million T cells yielded diversity estimates that were considered underestimates.

For the second PCR, which ran for roughly 6 to 12 cycles, a sample-barcoded 5' primer and a J-beta primer mix were used. TCRdb re-analysed the 5' RACE reads in MiXCR, keeping a single row per CDR3 protein. This repertoire shows around 1,000,000 distinct CDR3 sequences, approximately 25% found once; its top ten account for around 0.75%. CDR1 MNHEY and CDR2 SVGAGI come from the germline V gene. This CDR3 comprises 12 residues. Between the trimmed V and J ends, which lost 2 bases and 6 bases, there was a span of 7 bases. RNA extraction gave at least 5 micrograms of total RNA per sample. The sample holds a few counts of this clonotype. Antigen unknown. These data also formed part of another study, on T cells of mothers and their children. According to that study: Sample barcodes and 2-4 random nucleotides came from the second PCR's M1S primer.

The rearrangement uses TRBV6-5 and TRBJ1-2; TRBD1 might be the D (6 bases). The origin of this receptor is a girl between 2 and 10 years old in good health. Sequenced input: blood. This CDR3 reads CASSYDRNGYTF. CDR3 in DNA: TGTGCCAGCAGTTACGACAGGAATGGCTACACCTTC.